This TCR beta chain was identified during a study of PD-L1 blockade in urothelial cancer. The table came from immunoSEQ multiplex PCR; TCRdb's copy has only in-frame clones and leaves some out. The table has some 100,000 clones, 91% seen once. Germline loops: CDR1 MDHEN, CDR2 SYDVKM. The ends were cut back, 3 bases at V and 6 bases at J, with 13 bases in the middle. The CDR3 totals 14 residues. Each patient contributed between 1 and 8 total time points of blood mononuclear cells, pretreatment and during treatment. This TCR was recovered from a woman of 80 years or more with urothelial cancer. V and J are TRBV28 and TRBJ2-3; D perhaps matches TRBD2 (5 bases). The sample in question was PBMCs, obtained around atezolizumab (anti-PD-L1) treatment. The CDR3 reads CASSLWAAGDTQYF. The CDR3 nucleotides read TGTGCCAGCAGTTTGTGGGCCGCGGGTGATACGCAGTATTTT.